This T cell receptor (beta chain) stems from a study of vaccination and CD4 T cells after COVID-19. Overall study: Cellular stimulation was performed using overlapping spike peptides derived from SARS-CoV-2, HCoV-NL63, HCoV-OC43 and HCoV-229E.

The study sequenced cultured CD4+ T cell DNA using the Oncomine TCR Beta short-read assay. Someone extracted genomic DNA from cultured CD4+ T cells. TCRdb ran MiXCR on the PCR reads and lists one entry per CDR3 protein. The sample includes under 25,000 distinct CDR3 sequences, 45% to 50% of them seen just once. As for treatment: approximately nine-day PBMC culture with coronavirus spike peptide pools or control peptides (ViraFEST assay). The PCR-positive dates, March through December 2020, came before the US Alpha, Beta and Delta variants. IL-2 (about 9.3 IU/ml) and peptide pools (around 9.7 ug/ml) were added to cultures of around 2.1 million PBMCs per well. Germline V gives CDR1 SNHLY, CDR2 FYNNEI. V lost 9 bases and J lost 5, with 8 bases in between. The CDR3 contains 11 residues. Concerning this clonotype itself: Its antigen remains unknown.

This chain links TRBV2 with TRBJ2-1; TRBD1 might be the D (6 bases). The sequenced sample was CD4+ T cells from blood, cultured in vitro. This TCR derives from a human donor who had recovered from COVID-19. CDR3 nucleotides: TGTGCCAGAGGGACAAACAATGAGCAGTTCTTC. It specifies CARGTNNEQFF.